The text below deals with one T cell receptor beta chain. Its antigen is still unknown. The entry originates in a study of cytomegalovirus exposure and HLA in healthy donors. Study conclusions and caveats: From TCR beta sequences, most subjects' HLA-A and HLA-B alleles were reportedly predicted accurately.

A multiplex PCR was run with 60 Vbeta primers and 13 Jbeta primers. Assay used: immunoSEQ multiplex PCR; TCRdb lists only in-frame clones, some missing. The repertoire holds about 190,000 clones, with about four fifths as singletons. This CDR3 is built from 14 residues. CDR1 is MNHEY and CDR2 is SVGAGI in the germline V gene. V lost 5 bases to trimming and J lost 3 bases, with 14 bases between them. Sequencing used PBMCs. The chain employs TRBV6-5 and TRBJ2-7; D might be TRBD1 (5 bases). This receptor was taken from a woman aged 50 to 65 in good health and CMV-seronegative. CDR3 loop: CASSPAGFGYEQYF. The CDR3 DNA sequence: TGTGCCAGCAGTCCCGCAGGGTTCGGCTACGAGCAGTACTTC.